This TCR beta chain came from a study of shared clonotypes between healthy human individuals. General observations from the study: Roughly 5% of naive CD4 clonotypes were common to several donors. Across subsets, estimated richness was generally greater for naive than for memory populations. Some clonotypes were shared by all four sorted-subset donors, while others were not shared. The non-shared ones had lower generation probabilities than the shared ones. Donor clonotype sharing was expected to depend on sequencing depth.

As to this clone: Its antigen is still unknown.

Clones were read by immunoSEQ multiplex PCR, and TCRdb kept only the in-frame ones, dropping some. Here the sample spans 2,100,000 or so clones, approximately 96% being singletons. The sample comprised naive CD4+ T cells sorted from blood. The subset is: CD45RA+ positively selected. The TCR originated in a man aged 18 to 30 in good health.

CDR3 nucleotide sequence: TGTGCCAGCAGCCCGACTATGGGGTACGAAGCTTTCTTT. Amino acids: CASSPTMGYEAFF. V gene TRBV7-3 combines with J gene TRBJ1-1, with unresolved D. This CDR3 is 13 amino acids long. Trimming left V 5 bases short and J 8 bases short, with 15 bases between. Germline values: CDR1 SGHTA, CDR2 FQGTGA.